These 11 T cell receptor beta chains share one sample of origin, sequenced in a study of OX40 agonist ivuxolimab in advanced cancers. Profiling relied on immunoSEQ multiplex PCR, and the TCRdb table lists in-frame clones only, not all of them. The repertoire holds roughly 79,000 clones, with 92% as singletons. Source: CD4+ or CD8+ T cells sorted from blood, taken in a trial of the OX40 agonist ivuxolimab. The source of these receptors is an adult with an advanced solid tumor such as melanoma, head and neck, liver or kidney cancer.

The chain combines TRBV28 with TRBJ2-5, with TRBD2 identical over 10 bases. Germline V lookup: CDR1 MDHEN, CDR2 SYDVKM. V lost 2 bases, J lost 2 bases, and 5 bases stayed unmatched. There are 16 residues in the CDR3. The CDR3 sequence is CASSLGPSGRQETQYF. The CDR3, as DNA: TGTGCCAGCAGTTTAGGTCCTAGCGGGAGACAAGAGACCCAGTACTTC. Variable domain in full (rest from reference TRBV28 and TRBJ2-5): DVKVTQSSRYLVKRTGEKVFLECVQDMDHENMFWYRQDPGLGLRLIYFSYDVKMKEKGDIPEGYSVSREKKERFSLILESASTNQTSMYLCASSLGPSGRQETQYFGPGTRLLVL.

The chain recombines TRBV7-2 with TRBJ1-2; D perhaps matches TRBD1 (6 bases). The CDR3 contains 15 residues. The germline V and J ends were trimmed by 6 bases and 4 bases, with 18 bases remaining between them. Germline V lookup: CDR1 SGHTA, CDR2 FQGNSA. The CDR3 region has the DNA TGTGCCAGCAGTTCACAGGGCCCCCTTGGCTATGGCTACACCTTC. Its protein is CASSSQGPLGYGYTF.

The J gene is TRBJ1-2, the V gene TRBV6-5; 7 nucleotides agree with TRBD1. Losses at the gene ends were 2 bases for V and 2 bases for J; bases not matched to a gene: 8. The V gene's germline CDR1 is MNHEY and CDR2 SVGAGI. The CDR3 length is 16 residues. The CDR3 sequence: CASSYLGTAGNYGYTF. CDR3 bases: TGTGCCAGCAGTTACCTGGGGACAGCCGGAAACTATGGCTACACCTTC.

CDR3 loop: CASREGQHYGYTF. The DNA for the CDR3 is TGTGCCAGCAGGGAAGGACAGCACTATGGCTACACCTTC. The chain carries TRBV6-4 and TRBJ1-2, with D maybe TRBD1 (6 bases). Trimming took 6 bases from V and 3 from J, leaving 11 bases between them. Germline V gene lookup returns CDR1 MRHNA and CDR2 SNTAGT. This CDR3 has 13 amino acids.

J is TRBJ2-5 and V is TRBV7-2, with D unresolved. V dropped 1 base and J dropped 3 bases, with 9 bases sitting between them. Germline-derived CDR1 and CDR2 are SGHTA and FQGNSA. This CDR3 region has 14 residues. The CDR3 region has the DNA TGTGCCAGCAGCTTAGTCCATTTGGAAGAGACCCAGTACTTC. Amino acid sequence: CASSLVHLEETQYF.

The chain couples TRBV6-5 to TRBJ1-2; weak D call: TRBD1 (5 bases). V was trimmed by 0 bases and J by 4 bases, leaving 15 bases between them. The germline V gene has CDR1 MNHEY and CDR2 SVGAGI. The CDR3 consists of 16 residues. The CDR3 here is CASSYSYGAGPYGYTF. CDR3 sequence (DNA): TGTGCCAGCAGTTACTCTTACGGGGCGGGTCCCTATGGCTACACCTTC.

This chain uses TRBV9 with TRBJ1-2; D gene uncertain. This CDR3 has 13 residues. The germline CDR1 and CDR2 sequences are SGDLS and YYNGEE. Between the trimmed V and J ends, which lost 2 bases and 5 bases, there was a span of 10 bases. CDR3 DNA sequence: TGTGCCAGCAGCGTCGACTTTGATTATGGCTACACCTTC. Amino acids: CASSVDFDYGYTF.

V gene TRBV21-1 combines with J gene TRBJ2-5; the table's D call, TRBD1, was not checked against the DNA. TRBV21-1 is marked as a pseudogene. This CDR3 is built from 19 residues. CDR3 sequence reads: CASSPFRSGACISQETQYF. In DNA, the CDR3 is TGTGCCAGCAGCCCCTTTCGTTCAGGGGCCTGTATTTCTCAAGAGACCCAGTACTTC.

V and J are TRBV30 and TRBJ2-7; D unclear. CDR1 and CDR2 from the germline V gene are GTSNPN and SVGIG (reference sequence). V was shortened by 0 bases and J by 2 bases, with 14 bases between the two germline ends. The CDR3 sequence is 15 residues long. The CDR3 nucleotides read TGTGCCTGGAGTGTCTCCCCGGCCGCGACCTACGAGCAGTACTTC. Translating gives CAWSVSPAATYEQYF. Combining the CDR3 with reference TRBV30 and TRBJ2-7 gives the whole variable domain SQTIHQWPATLVQPVGSPLSLECTVEGTSNPNLYWYRQAAGRGLQLLFYSVGIGQISSEVPQNLSASRPQDRQFILSSKKLLLSDSGFYLCAWSVSPAATYEQYFGPGTRLTVT.

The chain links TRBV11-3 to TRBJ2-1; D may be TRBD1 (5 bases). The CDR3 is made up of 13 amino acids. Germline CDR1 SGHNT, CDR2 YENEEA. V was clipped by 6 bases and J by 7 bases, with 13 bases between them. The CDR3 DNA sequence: TGTGCCAGCAGGGTCCAGGGATTGAATGAGCAGTTCTTC. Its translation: CASRVQGLNEQFF.

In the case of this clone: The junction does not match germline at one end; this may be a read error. CDR3 coding DNA: TGTGCTAGCAGCTTAGGGACAACGGATACGCAGTATTTT. Protein product: CASSLGTTDTQYF. The chain combines TRBV7-7 with TRBJ2-3; D may be TRBD1 (6 bases). The germline V gene has CDR1 SSHAT and CDR2 FNYEAQ (reference sequence). This CDR3 has 13 residues.